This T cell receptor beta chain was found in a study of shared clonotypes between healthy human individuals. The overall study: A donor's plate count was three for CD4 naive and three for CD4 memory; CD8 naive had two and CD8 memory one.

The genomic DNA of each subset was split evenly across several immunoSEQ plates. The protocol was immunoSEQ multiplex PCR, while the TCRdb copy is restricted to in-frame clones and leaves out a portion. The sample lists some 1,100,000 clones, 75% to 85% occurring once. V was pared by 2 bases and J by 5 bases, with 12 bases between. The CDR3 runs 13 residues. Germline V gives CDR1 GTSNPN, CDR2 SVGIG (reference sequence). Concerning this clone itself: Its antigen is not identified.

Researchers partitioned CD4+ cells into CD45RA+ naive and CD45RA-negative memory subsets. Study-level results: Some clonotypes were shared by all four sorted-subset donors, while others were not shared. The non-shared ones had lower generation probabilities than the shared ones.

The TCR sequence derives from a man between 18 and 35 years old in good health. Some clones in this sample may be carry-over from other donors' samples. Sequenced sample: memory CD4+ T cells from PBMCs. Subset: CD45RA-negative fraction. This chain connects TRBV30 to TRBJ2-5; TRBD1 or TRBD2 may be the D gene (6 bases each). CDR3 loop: CAWSKGGRETQYF. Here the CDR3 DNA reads TGTGCCTGGAGTAAGGGGGGTCGCGAGACCCAGTACTTC.